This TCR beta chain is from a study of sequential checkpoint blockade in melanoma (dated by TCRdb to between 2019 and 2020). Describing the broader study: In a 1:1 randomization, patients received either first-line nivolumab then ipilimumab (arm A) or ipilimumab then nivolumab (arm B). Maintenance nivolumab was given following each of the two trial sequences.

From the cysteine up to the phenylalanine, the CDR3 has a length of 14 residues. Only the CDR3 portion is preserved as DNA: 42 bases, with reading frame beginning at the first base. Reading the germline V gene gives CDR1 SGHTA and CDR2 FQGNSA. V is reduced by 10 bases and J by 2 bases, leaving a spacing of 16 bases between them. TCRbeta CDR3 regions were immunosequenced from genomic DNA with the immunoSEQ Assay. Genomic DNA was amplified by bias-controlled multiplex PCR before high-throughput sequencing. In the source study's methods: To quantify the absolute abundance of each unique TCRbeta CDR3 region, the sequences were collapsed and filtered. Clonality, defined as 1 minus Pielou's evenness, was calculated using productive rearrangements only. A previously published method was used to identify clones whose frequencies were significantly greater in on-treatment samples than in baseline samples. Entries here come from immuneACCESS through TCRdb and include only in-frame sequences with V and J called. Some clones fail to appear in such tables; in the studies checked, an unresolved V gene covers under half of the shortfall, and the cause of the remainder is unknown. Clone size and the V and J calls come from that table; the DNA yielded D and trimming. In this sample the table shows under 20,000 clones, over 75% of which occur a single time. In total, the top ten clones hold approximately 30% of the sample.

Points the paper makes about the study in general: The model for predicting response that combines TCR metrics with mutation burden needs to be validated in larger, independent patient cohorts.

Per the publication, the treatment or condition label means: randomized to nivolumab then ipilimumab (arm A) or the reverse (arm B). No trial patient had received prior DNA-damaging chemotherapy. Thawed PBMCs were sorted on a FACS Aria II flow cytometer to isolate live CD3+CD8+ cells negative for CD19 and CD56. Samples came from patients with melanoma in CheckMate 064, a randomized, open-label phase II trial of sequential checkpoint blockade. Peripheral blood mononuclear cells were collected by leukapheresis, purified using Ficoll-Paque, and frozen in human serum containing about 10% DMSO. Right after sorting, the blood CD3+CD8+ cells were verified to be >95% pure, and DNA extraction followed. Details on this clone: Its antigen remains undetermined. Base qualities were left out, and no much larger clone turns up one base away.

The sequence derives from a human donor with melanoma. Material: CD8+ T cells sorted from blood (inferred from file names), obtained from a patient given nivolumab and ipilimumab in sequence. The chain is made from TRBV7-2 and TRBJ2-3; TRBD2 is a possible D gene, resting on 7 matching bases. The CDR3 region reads CATGDRGVTDTQYF. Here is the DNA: TGTGCCACAGGGGACCGGGGGGTCACAGATACGCAGTATTTT.